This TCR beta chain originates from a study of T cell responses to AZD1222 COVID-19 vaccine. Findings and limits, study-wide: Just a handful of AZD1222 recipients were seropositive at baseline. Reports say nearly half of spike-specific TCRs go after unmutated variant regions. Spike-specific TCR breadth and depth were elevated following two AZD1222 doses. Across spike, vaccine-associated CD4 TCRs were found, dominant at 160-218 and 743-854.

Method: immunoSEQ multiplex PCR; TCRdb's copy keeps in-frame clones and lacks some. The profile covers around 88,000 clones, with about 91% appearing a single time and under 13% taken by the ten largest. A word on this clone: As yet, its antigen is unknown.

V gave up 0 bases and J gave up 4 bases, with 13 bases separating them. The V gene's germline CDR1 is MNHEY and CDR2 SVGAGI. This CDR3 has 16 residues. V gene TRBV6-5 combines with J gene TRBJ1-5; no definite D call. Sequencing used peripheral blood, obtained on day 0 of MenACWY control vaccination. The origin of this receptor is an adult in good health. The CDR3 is CASSYSTPWENQPQHF. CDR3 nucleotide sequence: TGTGCCAGCAGTTACTCGACCCCGTGGGAAAATCAGCCCCAGCATTTT.